This T cell receptor (beta chain) was sequenced for a study of beta chain features in type 1 diabetes. General study results and limits: Type 1 diabetes patients showed a moderate but significant shortening of TCRB CDR3s in all four CD4+ subsets.

In regard to this clone: Antigen unknown.

Trimming stripped 3 bases from V and 1 base from J, with 12 bases between. Germline values: CDR1 MGHDK, CDR2 SYGVNS. The CDR3 spans 15 residues. Expressed TCRB transcripts were sequenced because the isolated RNA had all been reverse transcribed beforehand. Method: immunoSEQ multiplex PCR; TCRdb's copy keeps in-frame clones and lacks some. The sample records around 600,000 clones, about an eighth being singletons. The chain carries TRBV25-1 and TRBJ1-1, with unresolved D. The sequencing sample was made of naive CD4+ T cells from blood. The TCR originated in a man aged 30 to 45 with type 1 diabetes. The CDR3 is CASSDPSAGNTEAFF. The CDR3 nucleotides are TGTGCCAGCAGTGATCCCAGTGCAGGGAACACTGAAGCTTTCTTT. Full variable domain (missing parts from reference TRBV25-1 and TRBJ1-1): EADIYQTPRYLVIGTGKKITLECSQTMGHDKMYWYQQDPGMELHLIHYSYGVNSTEKGDLSSESTVSRIRTEHFPLTLESARPSHTSQYLCASSDPSAGNTEAFFGQGTRLTVV.